This TCR beta chain was found in a study of cytomegalovirus exposure and HLA in healthy donors (TCRdb year 2017). Looking at the study overall: According to an earlier analysis of a few hundred of the donors, about 179 million T cells yielded 117 million unique TCR beta sequences and 276 Gb of sequence data. An early release covering roughly 640 HLA-typed donors comprised roughly 300 gigabases of sequencing data and roughly 85 million unique TCR sequences. Among the approximately 400 genotyped donors, around 81% belonged to the genetic ancestry cluster associated with self-reported Caucasian donors. The aim of the study was to test whether cataloging public T cell receptors could identify signatures of past pathogen exposure. The T cell repertoires of 666 subjects were profiled by immunosequencing and related to cytomegalovirus serostatus. A separate validation cohort of 100 to 150 different subjects was used in addition to the approximately 670-subject first cohort. To predict cytomegalovirus infection status, the study brought together high-throughput TCR immunosequencing, statistical association of individual TCRs with disease status, and machine learning. In a later analysis, previously published TCR beta repertoires from about 640 donors were re-analyzed and high-resolution HLA genotyping was added so that TCR occurrence patterns could be studied. The later analysis used no new phenotypic data to find candidate immune exposures, relying instead on TCR beta sequences and their occurrence across donors. In an earlier analysis of a few hundred of the donors, high-throughput TCR beta sequencing was used to judge whether each TCR beta V gene segment behaved as functional or pseudogenic. Donor age, sex, ethnicity and CMV serostatus were compiled together with the repertoire data. A later genetic analysis took genome-wide SNP genotypes for 398 of the 666 donors and used that subset as a discovery cohort. Every discovery cohort repertoire had been produced on one sequencing platform. HLA typing covered class I and class II loci at four-digit resolution. The number of typed donors differed by locus: roughly 620-630 for A, B, C, DRB1 and DQB1; 522 for DQA1; 606 for DPA1; and approximately 450 for DPB1. Because of strong linkage in the cohort, roughly five DR-DQ haplotypes were treated as single units for association and clustering. On average, 235,054 unique TCR beta nucleotide sequences were sequenced per donor among a few hundred genotyped donors of the cohort, with roughly 18% of those sequences being non-productive. Beyond this particular receptor, the publication reports: Some IMGT-functional V segments, including TRBV6-2 and TRBV6-3, could not be distinguished by the 87-base-pair reads and were therefore excluded. In a later genetic analysis, a missense DCLRE1C variant was associated with V-gene and J-gene trimming of TCR beta chains, and the association was replicated in an independent cohort. Most TCR sequences were seen in very few donors, while some public TCRs were found in many individuals. Immune exposure information for the cohort was limited to CMV serostatus. In vitro tests confirmed that a few of the cytomegalovirus-associated TCR beta chains recognize cytomegalovirus antigens. In a later analysis, several top co-occurrence clusters were reported to appear linked to parvovirus B19, influenza, CMV and Epstein-Barr virus. Linkage disequilibrium might explain the correlated functional status among segregating V segments, but an unknown experimental factor could not be excluded. Most CMV-associated TCR beta chains appeared to be HLA-restricted in a later analysis, and the HLA associations seemed to be driven largely by CMV exposure. Because counts were too low, some 17 rarely observed V segments, including chromosome 9 orphons, were left out of the earlier analysis of about 500 of the donors. Because HLA typing was unavailable for some donors at each locus, only the typed subset was used in association tests. According to a later genetic analysis, donors in an Asian-associated ancestry cluster had fewer N-insertions in productive TCRs than the approximately 710-donor mean. The authors suggested that the approach could potentially be extended to other disease states and immunological phenotypes. A later analysis found that HLA-associated TCR beta chains were more clonally expanded and had lower generation probabilities than equally common non-associated chains. When HLA alleles, especially DR and DQ, strongly co-occurred, attributing TCR associations to individual alleles was difficult. Presence/absence analyses assumed roughly uniform sequencing depth across donors, an assumption that may not hold. The sequencing pipeline was judged likely to have produced a cluster of highly shared sequence variants as a technical artifact. At a false discovery rate of 0.05, a later analysis linked roughly 17,000 TCR beta sequences to specific HLA alleles. In an earlier analysis of around 500 of the donors, most TCR beta V segments appeared in productive rearrangements about 87% or about 30% of the time, broadly matching IMGT annotations. Only TCR beta chains were sequenced in this cohort, and the absence of alpha or paired-chain data limited detectable features. In the study, around 150 TCR beta chains were listed as associated with cytomegalovirus. According to a later analysis, TCR association rates differed among HLA loci, with DRB1 alleles showing the most associated TCRs and HLA-C alleles showing the fewest. A further reported finding was that TCR beta sequences accurately predicted the HLA-A and HLA-B alleles for most subjects in the first cohort. In both the original and validation cohorts, the classifier was reported to diagnose cytomegalovirus status with high specificity and sensitivity.

Library preparation was by the immunoSEQ multiplex PCR assay. For the multiplex PCR, a mixture combining 60 forward primers for TCR Vbeta segments and 13 reverse primers for TCR Jbeta segments was used. The CDR3 region of rearranged TCR beta genes was amplified from genomic DNA by a multiplex PCR assay. On the Illumina HiSeq System, the amplified TCR beta libraries were sequenced as 87-base-pair reads. From the authors' description of their analysis: Across the roughly 700 repertoires, a later analysis counted approximately 75 million unique TCR beta chains, roughly 11 million of which were shared by at least two donors. Raw reads were error-corrected and collapsed into unique sequences with a nearest-neighbor algorithm that merged closely related sequences to remove PCR and sequencing errors. V, D and J gene segments were assigned by aligning CDR3 sequences to IMGT reference sequences. For a sequence to be retained, a match of at least six nucleotides to both a V gene segment and a J gene segment was required. A rearrangement counted as productive if the CDR3 had no stop codons and remained in frame with V and J, and every other rearrangement counted as non-productive. CDR3 was defined according to IMGT convention as the region running from the second conserved V-encoded cysteine to the conserved J-encoded phenylalanine. The earlier analysis of 587 of the donors excluded any sequence lacking an unambiguous match to a single V gene segment. In an earlier analysis of 587 of the donors, V segments were called functional above 56.7% productive rearrangements and were called segregating when the between-donor standard deviation exceeded 5%. A statistical classification framework was developed to diagnose cytomegalovirus status using the catalog of TCR beta chain sequences. V and J gene assignment, in a later analysis, came from comparing TCR nucleotide sequences with IMGT/GENE-DB human TR gene sequences. Using the TCRdist pipeline, a later analysis assigned CDR3 sequences along with most-parsimonious VDJ recombination scenarios. In a later analysis, each TCR beta chain was defined by its CDR3 amino acid sequence together with its V-gene family, and reads without a unique V-gene family were excluded. In a later analysis, 450 to 600 highly shared, low-generation-probability nucleotide sequences were removed to address suspected cross-contamination and a sequencing artifact. A later analysis calculated a clonal expansion index for each public chain from normalized within-repertoire ranks of inferred template counts. Generation probabilities in a later analysis came from a VDJ recombination model fitted to out-of-frame rearrangements, and those results were checked against IGoR. In a later analysis, hypergeometric tests were used to score TCR-TCR, TCR-HLA and TCR-CMV co-occurrence, with a repertoire-size bias correction applied to TCR pairs. A later analysis estimated false discovery rates by permuting HLA or CMV assignments 20 times. A later analysis grouped co-occurring TCRs with DBSCAN, adding TCRdist sequence similarity when clustering within HLA-allele-positive subsets. Co-occurrence clustering excluded repertoires with fewer than 30,000 or more than 120,000 public chains, plus five with anomalous nucleotide sharing. Imported from immuneACCESS, the table was reduced by TCRdb to in-frame sequences with V and J called. These copies leave out some clones; in studies compared against another copy, an unresolved V gene accounts for under half, and the cause of the remainder is not known. The V and J calls and the clone size are those of that table, but D and trimming were determined from the DNA. Present in this sample are 110,000 to 150,000 clones, approximately 80% of which were seen just once. 3.5% to 5.5% of the sample lies in the top ten.

This clone was seen once. Its antigen is not yet known. Per-nucleotide qualities are absent, and no much larger clonotype sits a single base away. The cohort comprised hundreds of healthy bone marrow donors. Cohort members were all nominally healthy when sampled, although unrecorded immune exposures were likely present. The donor was CMV seropositive and belonged to the group of around 300 seropositive cohort members. A peripheral blood sample was provided by each donor, and peripheral blood mononuclear cells were used for TCR beta sequencing. The Qiagen DNeasy Blood Extraction Kit was used to extract genomic DNA from the blood cell samples. CDR3 length: 15 amino acids, cysteine to phenylalanine. Here the CDR3 DNA is all that survives: 45 bases in frame from base 1. CDR1 and CDR2 are read off the germline V gene as SGHVS and FNYEAQ. The junction shows trimming of 8 bases on V and 0 bases on J, plus 14 bases between the germline ends.

The TCR was taken from a woman aged 40 to 49 in good health and CMV-seropositive. Sequencing input: PBMCs. This sequence uses TRBV7-6 and TRBJ1-3, and possibly TRBD1, on 6 matching bases. CDR3 sequence: CASRLGQHSGNTIYF. The DNA is as follows: TGTGCCAGCCGCCTAGGACAGCACTCTGGAAACACCATATATTTT. When the CDR3 is completed using the reference TRBV7-6 and TRBJ1-3 genes on either side, the full variable domain is GAGVSQSPRYKVTKRGQDVALRCDPISGHVSLYWYRQALGQGPEFLTYFNYEAQQDKSGLPNDRFSAERPEGSISTLTIQRTEQRDSAMYRCASRLGQHSGNTIYFGEGSWLTVV.